This TCR beta chain is from a study of human T cells and chemical hapten exposure (dated by TCRdb to the early 2020s). Some background on the complete study: For sensitization, 2% DPC in acetone was applied to a roughly 2 cm by roughly 2 cm area of upper inner arm skin. Weekly therapeutic DPC doses were additionally applied to the scalp of patients throughout the roughly 25-week study period. Most of the patients in the cohort were female, and the cohort covered alopecia areata with under or over 50% scalp involvement, alopecia totalis and alopecia universalis. Patient blood was sampled pre-sensitization (week 0) and at 2, 6 and about 24 weeks after DPC sensitization. The study tracked peripheral blood TCR repertoire changes in vivo during primary and secondary sensitization to the hapten diphenylcyclopropenone (DPC) in alopecia patients. Blood for TCR sequencing was provided by twenty-nine alopecia patients at one to four time points (pre-sensitization, 2, 6 and 24 weeks). Libraries were pooled for sequencing, and variation in per-sample TCR yields was attributed mainly to small differences in library volumes within the pool. Patch testing was performed on the upper back with Finn chambers containing 0.01% DPC, and the patch tests were scored after 6 days according to International Contact Dermatitis Research Group standards.

In the case of this clonotype: Its cognate antigen has yet to be identified. No base qualities exist here, and no much larger clone lies one base off it.

Via the germline V gene (reference sequence), CDR1 is DFQATT and CDR2 SNEGSKA. The CDR3, from cysteine to phenylalanine, totals 19 residues. Left in the record is the CDR3 DNA by itself, 57 bases read in frame from the first base. The germline V and J ends show losses of 1 base and 0 bases respectively, and no gene match explains 11 bases of the junction. Read against the paper, the sample's time point label means: patch test 1, 2 weeks after DPC sensitization. This specimen's treatment or condition label, interpreted: therapeutic diphenylcyclopropenone sensitization with weekly scalp DPC. At each patch-test visit, blood was drawn before the patch test was applied. Eligible patients were aged 18 to 70, diagnosed with alopecia, deemed suitable for DPC therapy, and excluded if pregnant. Total RNA was extracted from unfractionated whole blood collected in Tempus Blood RNA tubes. Overall results and qualifications from the work: A positive correlation was found between the number of PT1 expanded TCRs and patch test score, with significance reached at thresholds 8, 16 and 32 but not 4. Because every patient had alopecia, a presumed autoimmune disease, the patients' immune response might differ from that of healthy individuals. After repeated subsampling, the strength of the expansion versus patch-test correlation and the threshold at which it became significant changed. Compared with pre-sensitization or healthy control sets, expanded TCRs formed significantly more large CDR3 similarity clusters, which is consistent with antigen-driven responses. The number of TCRs above 1 in 1000 frequency did not change with DPC sensitization; there was no evidence of global repertoire structure alterations.

The receptor library was made with RACE. The data were produced on a NextSeq 500. During library preparation, unique molecular identifiers were attached to individual cDNA molecules so that TCRs could be counted quantitatively and reproducibly. Both TCR alpha and TCR beta chains were sequenced from each blood RNA sample. The study's own analysis went as follows. The median number of TCRs per sample was roughly 100,000, ranging from roughly 20,000 to 700,000. V, J and CDR3 annotation of the TCR reads was performed with the Decombinator software suite. To make PS versus PT1 abundance plots, every sample was subsampled to the same number of TCRs (28,000). TCRs were defined as expanded if absent before sensitization and observed at least eight times at the 2-week time point. Through fastp at Q25 and MiXCR, TCRdb rebuilt clones from the public reads, retaining in-frame beta chains. When rows share a CDR3 protein, they turn into one entry using the most common DNA and genes. The V and J calls here are based on TCRdb, not the publication. The sample records about 110,000 distinct CDR3 sequences, 11% of which are singletons. In total, the top ten clones hold 3% to 4.5% of the sample.

The sequences come from whole blood, collected in connection with sensitization to the hapten diphenylcyclopropenone (DPC). The source of this sequence is a woman aged 40 to 49 with alopecia areata. Some clones in this sample may be carry-over from other donors' samples. The chain is assembled from TRBV20-1 and TRBJ2-7; the junction holds 14 bases that match TRBD2. The nucleotide sequence reads as follows: TGCAGTGCTAGAGTCCCACCCGGGACTAGCGGGGGAAGCTCCTACGAGCAGTACTTC. This yields the protein CSARVPPGTSGGSSYEQYF.